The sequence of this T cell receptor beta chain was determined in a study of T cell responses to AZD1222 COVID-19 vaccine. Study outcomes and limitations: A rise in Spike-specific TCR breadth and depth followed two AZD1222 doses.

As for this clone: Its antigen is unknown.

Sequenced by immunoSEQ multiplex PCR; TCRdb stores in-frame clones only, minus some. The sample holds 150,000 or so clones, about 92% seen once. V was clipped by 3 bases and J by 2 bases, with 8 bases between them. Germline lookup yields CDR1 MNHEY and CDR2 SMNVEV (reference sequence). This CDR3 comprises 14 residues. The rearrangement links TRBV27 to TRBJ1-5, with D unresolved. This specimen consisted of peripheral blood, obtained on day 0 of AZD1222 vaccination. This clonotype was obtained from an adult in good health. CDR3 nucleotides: TGTGCCAGCAGTTTGGTCCGGGGCAATCAGCCCCAGCATTTT. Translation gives CASSLVRGNQPQHF.